A selection of T cell receptor beta chains follows, all from one sample in a study of shared clonotypes between healthy human individuals. Assay used: immunoSEQ multiplex PCR; TCRdb lists only in-frame clones, some missing. The table records over a million clones, approximately 98% of them present only once. Sequencing used naive CD4+ T cells sorted from blood. All receptors derive from a man younger than 40 in good health. Each CDR3 is given with its conserved first and last residue. Each record gives: V gene, clone size, CDR3 protein. A clone size is listed for some rows: how often the clone was seen (once, few, many), or a class if it is expanded.

>TRBV9|.
CASSVGGVAETQYF
>TRBV29-1|.
CSAGTFEKLFF
>TRBV10-1|once
CASSERQYTDTQYF
>TRBV6-5|.
CASSYSSTPGYGYTF
>TRBV10-3|.
CAIRDPTSGNTGELFF
>TRBV5-6|once
CASSLVRGETQYF
>TRBV10-3|once
CAISATSGGTGELFF
>TRBV27|.
CASSLRGQETQYF
>TRBV10-1|.
CASAPGPQETQYF
>TRBV19|.
CASSISGPLLGEQYF
>TRBV28|.
CASSFSGQGFVYVQPQHF
>TRBV5-6|once
CASSPPGQGPNTGELFF
>TRBV10-1|.
CASSTRRGASQYF
>TRBV5-1|.
CASSPESSGASYEQYF
>TRBV18|.
CASSPATGQVETQYF
>TRBV18|.
CASSTVRGRNTEAFF
>TRBV28|.
CASSNPPGEETQYF